The sequence of this TCR beta chain was determined in a study of T-cell reconstitution after alpha-beta-depleted transplantation in children. Preparing the TCRbeta library involved the use of unique molecular identifiers. TCRdb reprocessed the PCR reads with MiXCR, giving one entry per CDR3 protein. This sample has 85,000 to 120,000 distinct CDR3 sequences, with about 6% found just once. The sequence came from a female patient between 2 and 15 years old who had a stem cell transplant for Fanconi anemia, so the T cells may come from the graft donor. The sample was PBMCs, mostly from graft donor cells, taken 60 days after TCRalphabeta/CD19-depleted stem cell transplant.

CDR3 protein: CASSAWDRGTSYEQYF. Here the CDR3 DNA reads TGTGCCAGCAGCGCCTGGGACAGGGGGACGTCCTACGAGCAGTACTTC. V and J are TRBV7-2 and TRBJ2-7, with 11 bases lining up with TRBD1. J lost 1 base, V lost 5 bases, and 7 bases had no gene match. The germline gives CDR1 SGHTA, CDR2 FQGNSA. The CDR3 extends over 16 amino acids.